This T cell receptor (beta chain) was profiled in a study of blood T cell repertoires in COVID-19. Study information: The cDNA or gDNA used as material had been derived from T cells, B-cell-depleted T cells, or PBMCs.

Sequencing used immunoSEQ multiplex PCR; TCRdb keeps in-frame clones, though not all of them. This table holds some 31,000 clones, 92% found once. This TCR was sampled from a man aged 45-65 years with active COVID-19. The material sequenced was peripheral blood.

This chain's CDR3 is CASSLGDSVQETQYF. The CDR3 DNA follows: TGTGCCAGCAGCTTGGGGGACAGCGTTCAAGAGACCCAGTACTTC. This chain links TRBV5-8 with TRBJ2-5; 7 nucleotides line up with TRBD1. Germline V CDR1 and CDR2: SGHTS, YDEGEE. The trim removed 0 bases at V and 2 bases at J, leaving 4 bases unmatched. The CDR3 sequence is 15 residues long.